This record covers a single TCR beta chain. Its antigen remains unknown. This entry is derived from a study of cytomegalovirus exposure and HLA in healthy donors. Primers included in the PCR were 60 Vbeta and 13 Jbeta primers. Clones were read by immunoSEQ multiplex PCR, and TCRdb kept only the in-frame ones, dropping some. The table lists 150,000 to 200,000 clones, 68% of them singletons, with approximately 1.3% in the top ten. Study findings and constraints: Most of the TCR beta V segments (in an earlier analysis) were productive either about 87% or about 30% of the time. Sequence variants that were highly shared formed a cluster that was likely a sequencing artifact.

Sequencing input: PBMCs. The receptor comes from a man aged 50 to 59 in good health and CMV-seronegative.

CDR3 nucleotide sequence: TGCAGTGCCAGGGCTAACTATGGCTACACCTTC. Translating it yields CSARANYGYTF. The rearrangement joins TRBV20-1 to TRBJ1-2, with D tentatively TRBD1 (5 bases). The CDR3 contains 11 residues. The germline CDR1 and CDR2 sequences are DFQATT and SNEGSKA (reference sequence). V lost 6 bases, J lost 0 bases, and 5 bases lay in between.